The source of this T cell receptor (beta chain) is a study of CD8 T cell repertoires and HIV-1 epitope variants. Study summary: The baseline condition was 1M T cells left uncultured.

This clone was seen a single time. Its antigen is not identified. Germline-derived CDR1 and CDR2 are LGHNA and YSLEER. The CDR3 totals 17 residues. Unmatched junction bases numbered 9, after V lost 4 bases and J lost 4 bases. Assay used: immunoSEQ multiplex PCR; TCRdb lists only in-frame clones, some missing. The sample lists roughly 5,800 clones, about 70% occurring once. The specimen sequenced was cultured CD8+ T cells derived from PBMCs. The receptor was isolated from a male donor with HIV. The chain couples TRBV4-3 to TRBJ2-2; TRBD2 matches 10 bases. CDR3 DNA: TGCGCCAGCAGCCCCGACCCAGCGGGGGGGGTCACCGGGGAGCTGTTTTTT. As protein: CASSPDPAGGVTGELFF.